One T cell receptor (beta chain) is described in this entry. Its antigen is not known. The source of the sample is a study of cytomegalovirus exposure and HLA in healthy donors. CDR1 MDHEN and CDR2 SYDVKM come from the germline V gene. After removal of 3 bases from V and 3 bases from J, the junction contained 15 bases not matched to a gene. The CDR3 extends over 18 amino acids. The study's findings and limits: In a later analysis, the majority of CMV-associated beta chains seemingly showed HLA restriction. Among the most significant clusters, several appeared linked to common viral pathogens in a later analysis.

PCR employed 60 Vbeta and 13 Jbeta primers. Sequenced by immunoSEQ multiplex PCR; TCRdb stores in-frame clones only, minus some. Of about 190,000 clones listed, about nine tenths are singletons. The TCR sequence derives from a boy younger than 10 in good health and CMV-seronegative. Material: PBMCs. The rearrangement links TRBV28 to TRBJ2-7; 9 bases match TRBD2. CDR3 residues: CASSFSSSGINPRYEQYF. Written as DNA, the CDR3 is TGTGCCAGCAGTTTTTCATCTAGCGGGATTAACCCCCGCTACGAGCAGTACTTC. The full variable domain, in which reference TRBV28 and TRBJ2-7 provide the parts outside the CDR3, is DVKVTQSSRYLVKRTGEKVFLECVQDMDHENMFWYRQDPGLGLRLIYFSYDVKMKEKGDIPEGYSVSREKKERFSLILESASTNQTSMYLCASSFSSSGINPRYEQYFGPGTRLTVT.